The 14 T cell receptor beta chains in this list originate from one sample, sequenced in a study of shared clonotypes between healthy human individuals. The repertoire was sequenced with immunoSEQ multiplex PCR; TCRdb's copy has only in-frame clones and lacks some. The repertoire has approximately 500,000 clones, about 96% of them found once; the top ten carry 0.06%. The sequenced sample was naive CD4+ T cells sorted from blood. The sample's subset: CD45RA+ positively selected. Receptor source: a woman aged 30 to 39 in good health.

The chain joins TRBV5-1 to TRBJ1-1, with D tentatively TRBD1 (6 bases). The CDR3 is made up of 13 amino acids. Germline V gene lookup returns CDR1 SGHRS and CDR2 YFSETQ. Trimming left V 5 bases short and J 7 bases short, with 15 bases between. The CDR3 protein is CASSEGGQNEAFF. DNA for the CDR3: TGCGCCAGCAGTGAGGGGGGGCAGAATGAAGCTTTCTTT.

This rearrangement joins TRBV13 to TRBJ2-3; D not resolved. Germline V gene lookup returns CDR1 PRHDT and CDR2 FYEKMQ (reference sequence). V was pared by 6 bases and J by 6 bases, with 7 bases between. This CDR3 region has 11 residues. The CDR3 nucleotides are TGTGCCAGCAGGGGATCGGATACGCAGTATTTT. Translated: CASRGSDTQYF.

This chain joins TRBV5-4 and TRBJ1-2; D unresolved. CDR3 length equals 13 residues. The germline V gene encodes CDR1 SGHNT and CDR2 YYREEE (reference sequence). V dropped 7 bases and J dropped 7 bases, with 17 bases sitting between them. The CDR3 region has the DNA TGTGCCAGCGATCCCCCGGCAGGTAGTGGCTACACCTTC. Residues: CASDPPAGSGYTF.

V and J are TRBV19 and TRBJ1-5; D remains unclear. The CDR3 runs 14 residues. V lost 3 bases and J lost 5, with 11 bases in between. Germline V lookup: CDR1 LNHDA, CDR2 SQIVND (reference sequence). This CDR3 reads CASSMLIADQPQHF. In DNA form, the CDR3 reads TGTGCCAGTAGTATGCTTATAGCAGATCAGCCCCAGCATTTT.

This chain connects TRBV27 to TRBJ2-7; 10 bases line up with TRBD2. From germline, CDR1 is MNHEY and CDR2 SMNVEV (reference sequence). The V and J ends lost 3 bases and 3 bases, in that order; junction bases with no gene match: 2. The CDR3 sequence is 14 residues long. The CDR3 DNA is TGTGCCAGCAGTTTGACTAGCGGGTTCTACGAGCAGTACTTC. This gives the protein CASSLTSGFYEQYF.

This clone was detected a few times. The sample carries other DNA sequences with the same CDR3. The chain joins TRBV28 to TRBJ1-5; D remains ambiguous. V lost 2 bases to trimming and J lost 3 bases, with 2 bases between them. Germline CDR1 is MDHEN and CDR2 is SYDVKM. The CDR3 has 12 amino acids. The CDR3 protein is CASSLVNQPQHF. The CDR3 DNA is TGTGCCAGCAGTTTAGTCAATCAGCCCCAGCATTTT. The full variable domain, in which reference TRBV28 and TRBJ1-5 provide the parts outside the CDR3, is DVKVTQSSRYLVKRTGEKVFLECVQDMDHENMFWYRQDPGLGLRLIYFSYDVKMKEKGDIPEGYSVSREKKERFSLILESASTNQTSMYLCASSLVNQPQHFGDGTRLSIL.

This chain uses TRBV19 with TRBJ2-5; D is possibly TRBD1 or TRBD2 (5 bases each). The J call is in doubt because the DNA end fits TRBJ2-7 better. This CDR3 has 13 amino acids. Germline V gene lookup returns CDR1 LNHDA and CDR2 SQIVND (reference sequence). The CDR3 spells CASSIQGPYEQYF. The CDR3 coding sequence is TGTGCCAGTAGTATTCAGGGACCCTACGAGCAGTACTTC.

This chain connects TRBV15 to TRBJ2-2; 9 nucleotides agree with TRBD2. The CDR3 spans 17 residues. Germline CDR1 and CDR2: LNHNV and YYDKDF (reference sequence). V lost 3 bases to trimming and J lost 4 bases; unmatched junction nucleotides: 9. The CDR3 here is CATSSLAGVSGTGELFF. The CDR3, as DNA: TGTGCCACCAGCAGCTTAGCGGGAGTTAGCGGCACCGGGGAGCTGTTTTTT.

The chain joins TRBV28 to TRBJ2-5; D perhaps matches TRBD2 (6 bases). This CDR3 is 16 amino acids long. CDR1 and CDR2 (germline): MDHEN, SYDVKM. V lost 3 bases to trimming and J lost 0 bases, with 14 bases between them. In DNA form, the CDR3 reads TGTGCCAGCAGTTTGGCCAGCCGGGAGTACCAAGAGACCCAGTACTTC. Its protein product is CASSLASREYQETQYF. Full variable domain (missing parts from reference TRBV28 and TRBJ2-5): DVKVTQSSRYLVKRTGEKVFLECVQDMDHENMFWYRQDPGLGLRLIYFSYDVKMKEKGDIPEGYSVSREKKERFSLILESASTNQTSMYLCASSLASREYQETQYFGPGTRLLVL.

The chain combines TRBV30 with TRBJ2-2, with D uncertain. Looked up from germline, CDR1 is GTSNPN and CDR2 is SVGIG (reference sequence). The CDR3 contains 12 residues. V was pared by 1 base and J by 6 bases, with 6 bases between. In DNA form, the CDR3 reads TGTGCCTGGAGTGGGCTAGCCGGGGAGCTGTTTTTT. Protein product: CAWSGLAGELFF.

This chain links TRBV7-9 with TRBJ2-7; D is ambiguous. The V gene lost 2 bases and the J gene lost 1 base, with 6 bases spanning the gap. Germline CDR1 is SEHNR and CDR2 is FQNEAQ (reference sequence). The CDR3 runs 13 residues. For the CDR3, the DNA is TGTGCCAGCAGCTTACCTGATTCCTACGAGCAGTACTTC. Residues: CASSLPDSYEQYF.

This chain joins TRBV27 and TRBJ2-7; either TRBD1 or TRBD2 may supply D (5 bases each). The V gene lost 6 bases and the J gene lost 0 bases, with 9 bases spanning the gap. CDR1 MNHEY and CDR2 SMNVEV come from the germline V gene (reference sequence). There are 13 residues in the CDR3. CDR3 coding DNA: TGTGCCAGCAGCAGGGAGAGCTCCTACGAGCAGTACTTC. Its translation is CASSRESSYEQYF.

This rearrangement joins TRBV7-8 to TRBJ1-3, with D perhaps matching TRBD1 (5 bases). The CDR3 is 16 residues long. CDR1 and CDR2 (germline): SGHVS, FQNEAQ. V shed 2 bases and J shed 0 bases, with 11 bases lying between them. The CDR3 DNA reads as TGTGCCAGCAGCTTATGGGGGTCCGGCTCTGGAAACACCATATATTTT. Amino acids: CASSLWGSGSGNTIYF.

This chain connects TRBV5-1 to TRBJ2-3, with TRBD2 matching over 13 bases. Germline values: CDR1 SGHRS, CDR2 YFSETQ. The ends lost 3 bases at V and 2 bases at J; junction bases unmatched: 3. This CDR3 has 16 residues. The chain's CDR3 is CASSWGTSGNTDTQYF. The CDR3 DNA reads TGCGCCAGCAGCTGGGGGACTAGCGGGAACACAGATACGCAGTATTTT.